Below are 15 T cell receptor beta chains sequenced from a single sample in a study of vaccination effects on CD4 cells after COVID-19. In the ViraFEST assay, antigen-specific CD4+ clonotypes were identified by expansion after peptide-pool stimulation. The culture ran for less than 12 days, and then CD4+ T cells were isolated. Data came from immunoSEQ multiplex PCR; TCRdb stores just in-frame clones and leaves some out. There are roughly 20,000 clones in the sample; about two thirds occur only once, and roughly 16% lies in the top ten. Antigen specificity for these receptors is unknown. Here the sequenced sample was CD4+ T cells from PBMCs cultured with HCoV-229E spike peptides, taken before COVID-19 vaccination. These receptor sequences come from a human donor who received a COVID-19 vaccine.

J is TRBJ2-4 and V is TRBV5-1, with 8 bases fitting TRBD1. This CDR3 contains 13 residues. Germline V CDR1 and CDR2: SGHRS, YFSETQ. The trim removed 4 bases at V and 9 bases at J, leaving 6 bases unmatched. CDR3 region: CASSPGQAGIQYF. DNA of the CDR3: TGCGCCAGCAGCCCGGGACAGGCAGGCATTCAGTACTTC.

The chain has TRBV6-5 and TRBJ1-3; 7 bases are shared with TRBD1. J gave up 0 bases and V 0 bases, and 2 bases lay outside the gene matches. The CDR3 has 16 amino acids. Per the germline V gene, CDR1 is MNHEY and CDR2 is SVGAGI. The chain's CDR3 is CASSYSGQNSGNTIYF. Here the CDR3 DNA reads TGTGCCAGCAGTTACTCGGGACAGAACTCTGGAAACACCATATATTTT.

This clone showed up just a few times. V and J are TRBV14 and TRBJ1-3; weak D call: TRBD1 (6 bases). Germline CDR1 and CDR2: SGHDN and FVKESK. There are 15 residues in the CDR3. Trimming stripped 1 base from V and 2 bases from J, with 9 bases between. CDR3 sequence (DNA): TGTGCCAGCAGCCAAGGGGAGGGGGCTGGAAACACCATATATTTT. This gives the protein CASSQGEGAGNTIYF.

J is TRBJ2-3 and V is TRBV5-1, with 10 bases lining up with TRBD2. The CDR3 sequence is 17 residues long. Trimming took 0 bases from V and 3 from J; bases not matched to a gene: 7. CDR1 and CDR2 (germline): SGHRS, YFSETQ. The CDR3 DNA is TGCGCCAGCAGCTTGGCGGCTAGCGGGAGTTTAACAGATACGCAGTATTTT. Its translation is CASSLAASGSLTDTQYF.

V usage is TRBV15 and J usage is TRBJ1-1; D not resolved. The CDR3 is made up of 15 amino acids. V was clipped by 0 bases and J by 0 bases, with 8 bases between them. Germline loops: CDR1 LNHNV, CDR2 YYDKDF (reference sequence). Written as DNA, the CDR3 is TGTGCCACCAGCAGAGAAAAGGGCTTGAACACTGAAGCTTTCTTT. This gives the protein CATSREKGLNTEAFF.

As DNA, the CDR3 is TGCGCCAGCAGCTTCACCGGGACAGGGGCTGGGGAGACCCAGTACTTC. Translation: CASSFTGTGAGETQYF. J is TRBJ2-5 and V is TRBV5-1, with 10 positions matching TRBD1. Looked up from germline, CDR1 is SGHRS and CDR2 is YFSETQ. This CDR3 contains 16 residues. Germline trimming cut 2 bases from V and 5 bases from J; bases unmatched to any gene: 9.

The V and J genes are TRBV7-9 and TRBJ2-1; maybe TRBD1 (6 bases). The germline gives CDR1 SEHNR, CDR2 FQNEAQ (reference sequence). There are 18 residues in the CDR3. Trimming left V 1 base short and J 0 bases short, with 16 bases between. The CDR3 bases are TGTGCCAGCAGCTTAGGCATGGGACACTCTAACTCCTACAATGAGCAGTTCTTC. The encoded protein is CASSLGMGHSNSYNEQFF.

The chain employs TRBV18 and TRBJ1-4, with D maybe TRBD1 (6 bases). CDR1 and CDR2 from the germline V gene are KGHSH and LQKENI. CDR3 length: 15 residues. Trimming removed 3 bases from V and 3 bases from J, with 11 bases in between. This CDR3 is CASSPPGVPNEKLFF. The CDR3 nucleotides are TGTGCCAGCTCACCTCCAGGGGTTCCTAATGAAAAACTGTTTTTT.

V gene TRBV18 combines with J gene TRBJ1-2; tentatively, D is TRBD1 (5 bases). In germline, CDR1 is KGHSH, CDR2 LQKENI. Trimming took off 5 bases at V and 8 bases at J, with 12 bases between the two ends. The CDR3 totals 12 residues. CDR3 in amino acids: CASSAGKWGYTF. For the CDR3, the DNA is TGTGCCAGCTCAGCAGGGAAGTGGGGCTACACCTTC.

The chain uses TRBV5-1 and TRBJ2-1; 15 bases are shared with TRBD2. V lost 3 bases and J lost 7; bases outside the gene matches: 5. Per the germline V gene, CDR1 is SGHRS and CDR2 is YFSETQ. The CDR3 runs 16 residues. The CDR3 coding sequence is TGCGCCAGCAGCTGGACTAGCGGGAGGGCCGCAAATGAGCAGTTCTTC. Its translation: CASSWTSGRAANEQFF.

CDR3 nucleotides: TGTGCCAGCACCCAAGCCGCCAGGGGCAGGAGCAATCAGCCCCAGCATTTT. As protein: CASTQAARGRSNQPQHF. This chain connects TRBV2 to TRBJ1-5; a weak D match, TRBD1 (6 bases). V was clipped by 7 bases and J by 1 base, with 20 bases between them. This CDR3 is 17 amino acids long. The germline V gene encodes CDR1 SNHLY and CDR2 FYNNEI.

V usage is TRBV19 and J usage is TRBJ2-2, with 9 bases that match TRBD2. The CDR3 is 16 residues long. Germline trimming cut 1 base from V and 1 base from J; bases unmatched to any gene: 1. The germline CDR1 and CDR2 sequences are LNHDA and SQIVND (reference sequence). For the CDR3, the DNA is TGTGCCAGTAGTATAGTACTAGCGGGGAACACCGGGGAGCTGTTTTTT. Translation: CASSIVLAGNTGELFF. The full variable domain, its missing parts supplied by reference TRBV19 and TRBJ2-2, is DGGITQSPKYLFRKEGQNVTLSCEQNLNHDAMYWYRQDPGQGLRLIYYSQIVNDFQKGDIAEGYSVSREKKESFPLTVTSAQKNPTAFYLCASSIVLAGNTGELFFGEGSRLTVL.

The CDR3 here is CASSYSGLSGNTIYF. CDR3 coding DNA: TGTGCCAGTAGCTATTCGGGCCTCTCTGGAAACACCATATATTTT. This chain uses TRBV19 with TRBJ1-3, with D hard to call. The germline V gene encodes CDR1 LNHDA and CDR2 SQIVND (reference sequence). CDR3 length equals 15 residues. Between the trimmed V and J ends, which lost 6 bases and 0 bases, there was a span of 12 bases.

This clone has a handful of counts. V usage is TRBV2 and J usage is TRBJ1-1; 9 bases align to TRBD1. Germline-derived CDR1 and CDR2 are SNHLY and FYNNEI. The CDR3 is made up of 15 amino acids. With V trimmed by 6 bases and J by 4 bases, 9 bases remained unmatched. The CDR3: CASRPLQGAGTEAFF. Here the CDR3 DNA reads TGTGCCAGCAGACCCTTACAGGGGGCCGGCACTGAAGCTTTCTTT.

The J gene is TRBJ2-7, the V gene TRBV7-2; D might be TRBD2 (6 bases). Trimming pared 0 bases from V and 6 bases from J, leaving 12 bases between. The CDR3 is 14 residues long. Germline loops: CDR1 SGHTA, CDR2 FQGNSA. The CDR3 sequence: CASSLAAGSAEQYF. CDR3 DNA sequence: TGTGCCAGCAGCTTAGCCGCGGGGTCCGCCGAGCAGTACTTC.